This is a list of T cell receptor beta chains from one sample in a study of beta chain features in type 1 diabetes. The assay was immunoSEQ multiplex PCR, and TCRdb's table has in-frame clones only and misses some. The table lists 250,000 to 350,000 clones, about 11% of them singletons. The sequenced sample was naive CD4+ T cells from blood. The receptor source for this set is a woman aged 25 to 39 in good health. CDR3s include the opening cysteine and the closing phenylalanine or tryptophan. A D gene is named only where the DNA matches it firmly. Expanded clones are given a class, and other clones once, few, many or no size at all.

few	TRBD1	TRBV4-3	TRBJ2-7	TGCGCCAGCAGCAAAAGTCGGGACAGGGCCTACGAGCAGTACTTC	CASSKSRDRAYEQYF
few	TRBD1	TRBV7-2	TRBJ2-1	TGTGCCAGCAGCCTACGACAGGGGGCGACCCTCAATGAGCAGTTCTTC	CASSLRQGATLNEQFF
-	TRBD2	TRBV6-5	TRBJ2-1	TGTGCCAGCAGTTACGCGGCGGGAGCACCCTACAATGAGCAGTTCTTC	CASSYAAGAPYNEQFF
few	TRBD1	TRBV28	TRBJ2-3	TGTGCCAGCAGGGGAACGACAGGGGGGACAGATACGCAGTATTTT	CASRGTTGGTDTQYF
few	-	TRBV6-5	TRBJ2-1	TGTGCCAGCGGACTGACTAGGAACTATGAGCAGTTCTTC	CASGLTRNYEQFF
few	-	TRBV7-9	TRBJ2-7	TGTGCCAGCAGCTTAGTGCGGGACAGCTCCTACGAGCAGTACTTC	CASSLVRDSSYEQYF
few	-	TRBV7-9	TRBJ2-5	TGTGCCAGCAGCTTAGGATCCTCCCGCCAGGGGACCCAGTACTTC	CASSLGSSRQGTQYF
-	-	TRBV7-2	TRBJ2-1	TGTGCCAGCAGCTCGAACGGGTATAATGAGCAGTTCTTC	CASSSNGYNEQFF
-	-	TRBV5-4	TRBJ1-2	TGTGCCAGCAGACGCGCCACAGGGTTTCATGGCTACACCTTC	CASRRATGFHGYTF
few	TRBD2	TRBV18	TRBJ2-1	TGTGCCAGCTCACGGAGGACTAGCGGTGCCTACAATGAGCAGTTCTTC	CASSRRTSGAYNEQFF
few	TRBD2	TRBV7-9	TRBJ2-3	TGTGCCAGCAGCTTACTACTAGCGGGAGGGCCCGGGGATACGCAGTATTTT	CASSLLLAGGPGDTQYF
few	-	TRBV28	TRBJ2-3	TGTGCCAGCAGTGGGAGTACAGATACGCAGTATTTT	CASSGSTDTQYF
-	TRBD1	TRBV28	TRBJ2-2	TGTGCCAGCCAAGGGGGCCCCACCGGGGAGCTGTTTTTT	CASQGGPTGELFF
few	-	TRBV7-9	TRBJ1-1	TGTGCCAGCAGCCCGAGGGGGGGCAGGAACACTGAAGCTTTCTTT	CASSPRGGRNTEAFF
few	-	TRBV5-1	TRBJ2-2	TGCGCCAGCAGCTTGGCAGGTGGCACCGGGGAGCTGTTTTTT	CASSLAGGTGELFF
-	TRBD2	TRBV4-1	TRBJ2-3	TGCGCCAGCAGCCAATCCTCACTAGCGGGAGGTCAAGATACGCAGTATTTT	CASSQSSLAGGQDTQYF
few	-	TRBV7-2	TRBJ2-7	TGTGCCAGCAGCTTAGGGACATCCTCTCCCTACGAGCAGTACTTC	CASSLGTSSPYEQYF
few	TRBD1	TRBV6-5	TRBJ1-2	TGTGCCAGCAGTTCCCACAGGGGAGCTAACTATGGCTACACCTTC	CASSSHRGANYGYTF
-	-	TRBV5-8	TRBJ2-1	TGTGCCAGCAGCTTGGTAGGGGGATCCTACAATGAGCAGTTCTTC	CASSLVGGSYNEQFF
few	TRBD2	TRBV28	TRBJ2-7	TGTGCCAGCGGACTAGCGGGAGAGGGCGAGCAGTACTTC	CASGLAGEGEQYF
-	TRBD2	TRBV7-2	TRBJ2-1	TGTGCCAGCGGCGGGACTAGCGCCAATAAAGACGAGCAGTTCTTC	CASGGTSANKDEQFF
-	TRBD2	TRBV5-6	TRBJ2-2	TGTGCCAGCAGCTTGGTGGCTAGCGGGAGGCTGCCGAACGCCGGGGAGCTGTTTTTT	CASSLVASGRLPNAGELFF
few	TRBD2	TRBV18	TRBJ2-1	TGTGCCAGCTCACCAGATACCTGGACTAGCTCCAGTGAGCAGTTCTTC	CASSPDTWTSSSEQFF
few	TRBD1	TRBV28	TRBJ1-1	TGTGCCAGCACCCTCGCCGGGACAGGGGGCTGGGCTGAAGCTTTCTTT	CASTLAGTGGWAEAFF
-	TRBD2	TRBV7-6	TRBJ2-1	TGTGCCAGCAGCAAGGGACTAGCGGGAAATGAGCAGTTCTTC	CASSKGLAGNEQFF
-	-	TRBV6-6	TRBJ2-1	TGTGCCAGCAGTTACTCGAGGGAAAGCAATGAGCAGTTCTTC	CASSYSRESNEQFF
few	TRBD2	TRBV6-5	TRBJ2-7	TGTGCCAGCAGCCACTCTAGCGGGATTCTCGAGCAGTACTTC	CASSHSSGILEQYF
few	TRBD1	TRBV18	TRBJ1-1	TGTGCCAGCGCGAGACAGGGAGACACTGAAGCTTTCTTT	CASARQGDTEAFF
-	-	TRBV7-2	TRBJ2-5	TGTGCCAGCCTTATCGCGGAGACCCAGTACTTC	CASLIAETQYF
-	TRBD2	TRBV4-2	TRBJ2-7	TGTGCCAGCAGCCAAGGAGCTAGCGGGAGGGGAAGCTCCTACGAGCAGTACTTC	CASSQGASGRGSSYEQYF
few	-	TRBV28	TRBJ1-5	TGTGCCAGCAGTTTCGGGGGGGGCAGGAATCAGCCCCAGCATTTT	CASSFGGGRNQPQHF
few	TRBD1	TRBV9	TRBJ1-3	TGTGCCAGCAGCGTAGATGGACAGGGAAGAAACACCATATATTTT	CASSVDGQGRNTIYF
few	TRBD2	TRBV5-1	TRBJ2-1	TGCGCCAGCAGAAAGGCGGGAGGGAGGAACACCTACAATGAGCAGTTCTTC	CASRKAGGRNTYNEQFF